This T cell receptor (beta chain) was sequenced for a study of blood T cell repertoires in COVID-19. The CDR3 has 16 residues. Germline values: CDR1 MGHRA, CDR2 YSYEKL. V was cut by 0 bases and J by 7 bases, with 16 bases left in between. As processed by the authors: Estimation of nucleated cell counts relied on the amplification of reference gene primers. TCRdb's table, derived via immunoSEQ multiplex PCR, lists solely in-frame clones and lacks some. V and J calls and clone size come straight from that table; D and trimming were deduced from the DNA. Seen here are about 290,000 clones, about 90% observed once, and the top ten hold roughly 10%. About this clone: This specimen includes other DNA sequences encoding the same CDR3.

V gene TRBV4-1 combines with J gene TRBJ2-1, with D possibly being TRBD2 (7 bases). The sequence derives from a woman aged 25 to 39 with COVID-19, enrolled during active disease. The sample was peripheral blood. CDR3 nucleotides: TGCGCCAGCAGCCAAGATAAGGCGGGGGCTTATAATGAGCAGTTCTTC. It is translated as CASSQDKAGAYNEQFF.